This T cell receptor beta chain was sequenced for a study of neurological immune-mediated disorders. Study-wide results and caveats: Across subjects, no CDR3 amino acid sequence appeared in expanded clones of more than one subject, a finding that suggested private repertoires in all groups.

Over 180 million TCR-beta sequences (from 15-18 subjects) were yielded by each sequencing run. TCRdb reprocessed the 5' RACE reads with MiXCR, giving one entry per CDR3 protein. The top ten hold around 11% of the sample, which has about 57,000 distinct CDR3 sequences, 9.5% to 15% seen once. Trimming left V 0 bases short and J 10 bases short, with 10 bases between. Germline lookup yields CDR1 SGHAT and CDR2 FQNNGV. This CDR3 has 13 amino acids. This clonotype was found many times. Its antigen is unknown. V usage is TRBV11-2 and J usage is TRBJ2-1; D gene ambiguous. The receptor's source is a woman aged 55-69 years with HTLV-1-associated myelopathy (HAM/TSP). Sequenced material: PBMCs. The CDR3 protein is CASSLEASKEQFF. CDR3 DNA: TGTGCCAGCAGCTTAGAGGCCTCTAAGGAGCAGTTCTTC.